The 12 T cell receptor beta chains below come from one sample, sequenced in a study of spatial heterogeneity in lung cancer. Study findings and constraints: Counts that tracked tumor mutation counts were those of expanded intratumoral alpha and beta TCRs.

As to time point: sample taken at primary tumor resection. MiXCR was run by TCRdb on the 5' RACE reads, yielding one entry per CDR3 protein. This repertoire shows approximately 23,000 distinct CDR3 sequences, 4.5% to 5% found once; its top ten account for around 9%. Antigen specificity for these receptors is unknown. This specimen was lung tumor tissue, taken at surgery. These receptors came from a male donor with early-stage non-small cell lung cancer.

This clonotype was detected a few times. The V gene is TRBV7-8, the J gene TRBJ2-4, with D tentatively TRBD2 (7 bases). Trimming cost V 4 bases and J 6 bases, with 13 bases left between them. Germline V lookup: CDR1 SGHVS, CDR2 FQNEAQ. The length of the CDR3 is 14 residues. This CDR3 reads CASSSRGGANIQYF. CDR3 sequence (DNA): TGTGCCAGCAGCTCCAGAGGGGGGGCAAACATTCAGTACTTC.

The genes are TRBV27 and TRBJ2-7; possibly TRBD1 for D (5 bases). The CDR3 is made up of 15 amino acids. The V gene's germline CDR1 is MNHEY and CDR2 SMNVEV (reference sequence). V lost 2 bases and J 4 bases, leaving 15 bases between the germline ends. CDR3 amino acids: CASSLGQGISYEQYF. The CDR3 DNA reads TGTGCCAGCAGTTTAGGCCAGGGTATATCATACGAGCAGTACTTC.

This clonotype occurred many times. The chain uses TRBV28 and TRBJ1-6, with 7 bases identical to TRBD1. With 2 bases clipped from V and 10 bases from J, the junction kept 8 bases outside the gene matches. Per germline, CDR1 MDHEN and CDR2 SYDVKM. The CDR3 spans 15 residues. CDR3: CASSLRQGMDSPLHF. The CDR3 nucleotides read TGTGCCAGCAGTTTACGACAGGGAATGGACTCACCCCTCCACTTT.

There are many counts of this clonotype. The CDR3 spells CASRQSPSNTGELFF. CDR3 bases: TGTGCCAGCAGGCAGAGTCCATCGAACACCGGGGAGCTGTTTTTT. V usage is TRBV7-8 and J usage is TRBJ2-2; D gene ambiguous. Germline loops: CDR1 SGHVS, CDR2 FQNEAQ. CDR3 length: 15 residues. The germline V and J ends were trimmed by 6 bases and 0 bases, with 11 bases remaining between them.

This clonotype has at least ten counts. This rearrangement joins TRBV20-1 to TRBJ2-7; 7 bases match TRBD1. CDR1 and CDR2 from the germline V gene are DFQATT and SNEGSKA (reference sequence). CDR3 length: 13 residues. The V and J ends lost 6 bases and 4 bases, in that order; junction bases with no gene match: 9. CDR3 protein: CSARQGNSYEQYF. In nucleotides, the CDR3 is TGCAGTGCCCGACAGGGTAATTCTTACGAGCAGTACTTC.

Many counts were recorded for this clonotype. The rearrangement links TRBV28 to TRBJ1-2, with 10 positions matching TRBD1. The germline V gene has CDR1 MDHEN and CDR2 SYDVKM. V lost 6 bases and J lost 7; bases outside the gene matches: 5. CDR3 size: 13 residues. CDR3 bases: TGTGCCAGCAGGGCCGGGACAGGGGTTGGCTACACCTTC. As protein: CASRAGTGVGYTF.

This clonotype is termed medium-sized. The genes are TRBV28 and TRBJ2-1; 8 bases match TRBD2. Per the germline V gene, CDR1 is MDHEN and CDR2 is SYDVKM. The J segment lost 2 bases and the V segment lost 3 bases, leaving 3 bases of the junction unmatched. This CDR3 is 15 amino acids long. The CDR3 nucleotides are TGTGCCAGCAGTTTTGCGGGGGGCCCCTACAATGAGCAGTTCTTC. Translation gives CASSFAGGPYNEQFF.

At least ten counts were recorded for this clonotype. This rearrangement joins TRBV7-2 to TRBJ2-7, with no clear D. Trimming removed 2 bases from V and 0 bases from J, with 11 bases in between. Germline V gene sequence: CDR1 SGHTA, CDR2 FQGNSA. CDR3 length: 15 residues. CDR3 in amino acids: CASSLIRARSYEQYF. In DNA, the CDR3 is TGTGCCAGCAGCTTAATAAGGGCCCGCTCCTACGAGCAGTACTTC.

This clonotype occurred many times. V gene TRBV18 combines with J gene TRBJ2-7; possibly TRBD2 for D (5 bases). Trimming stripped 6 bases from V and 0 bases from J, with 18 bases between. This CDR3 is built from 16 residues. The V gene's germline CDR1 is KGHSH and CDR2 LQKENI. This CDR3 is CASSNNIGRSSYEQYF. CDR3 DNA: TGTGCCAGCTCGAACAATATAGGGAGAAGCTCCTACGAGCAGTACTTC.

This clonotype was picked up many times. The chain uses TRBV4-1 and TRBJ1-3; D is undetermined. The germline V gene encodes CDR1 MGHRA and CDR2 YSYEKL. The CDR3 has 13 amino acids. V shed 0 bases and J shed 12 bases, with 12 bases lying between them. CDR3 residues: CASSQDIASGIYF. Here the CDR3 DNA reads TGCGCCAGCAGCCAAGATATTGCTTCTGGCATATATTTT.

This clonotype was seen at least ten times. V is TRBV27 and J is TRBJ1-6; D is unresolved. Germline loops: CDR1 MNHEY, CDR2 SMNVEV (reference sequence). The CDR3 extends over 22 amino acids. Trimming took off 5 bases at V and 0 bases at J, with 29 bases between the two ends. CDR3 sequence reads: CASSLFFRWRPGVVSYNSPLHF. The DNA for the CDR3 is TGTGCCAGCAGTCTATTCTTCCGTTGGAGACCCGGAGTAGTCTCCTATAATTCACCCCTCCACTTT.

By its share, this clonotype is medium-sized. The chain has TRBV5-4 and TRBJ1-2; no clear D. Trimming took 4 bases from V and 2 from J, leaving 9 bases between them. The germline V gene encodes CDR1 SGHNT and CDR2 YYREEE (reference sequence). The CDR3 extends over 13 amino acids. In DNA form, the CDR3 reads TGTGCCAGCAGCCCACCAGGCAACTATGGCTACACCTTC. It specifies CASSPPGNYGYTF.